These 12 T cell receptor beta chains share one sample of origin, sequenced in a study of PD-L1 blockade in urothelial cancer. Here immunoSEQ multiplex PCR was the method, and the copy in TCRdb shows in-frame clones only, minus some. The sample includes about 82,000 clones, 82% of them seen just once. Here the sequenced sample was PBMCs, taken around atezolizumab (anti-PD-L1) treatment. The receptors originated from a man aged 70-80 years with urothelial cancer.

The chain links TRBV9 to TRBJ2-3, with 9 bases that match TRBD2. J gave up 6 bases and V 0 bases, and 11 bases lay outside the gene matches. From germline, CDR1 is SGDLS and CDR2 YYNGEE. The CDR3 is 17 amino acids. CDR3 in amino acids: CASSVDDSGGPDDTQYF. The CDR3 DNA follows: TGTGCCAGCAGCGTAGATGATAGCGGGGGCCCGGACGATACGCAGTATTTT.

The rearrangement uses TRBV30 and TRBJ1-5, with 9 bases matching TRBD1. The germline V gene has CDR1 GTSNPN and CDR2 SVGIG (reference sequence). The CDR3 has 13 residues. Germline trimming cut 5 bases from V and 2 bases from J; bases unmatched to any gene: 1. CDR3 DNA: TGTGCCTGGCGGACAGGGGGCAATCAGCCCCAGCATTTT. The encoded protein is CAWRTGGNQPQHF.

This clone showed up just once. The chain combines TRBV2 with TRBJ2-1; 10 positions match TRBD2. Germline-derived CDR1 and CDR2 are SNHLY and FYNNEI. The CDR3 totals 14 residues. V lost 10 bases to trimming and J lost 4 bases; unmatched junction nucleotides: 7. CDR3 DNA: TGTGCCAAATCATATAGCGGGAGGTACAATGAGCAGTTCTTC. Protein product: CAKSYSGRYNEQFF.

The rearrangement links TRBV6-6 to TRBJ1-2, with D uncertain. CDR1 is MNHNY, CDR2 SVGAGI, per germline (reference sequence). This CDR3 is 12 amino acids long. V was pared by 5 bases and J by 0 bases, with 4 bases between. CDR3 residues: CASSPANYGYTF. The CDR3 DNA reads TGTGCCAGCAGTCCGGCTAACTATGGCTACACCTTC.

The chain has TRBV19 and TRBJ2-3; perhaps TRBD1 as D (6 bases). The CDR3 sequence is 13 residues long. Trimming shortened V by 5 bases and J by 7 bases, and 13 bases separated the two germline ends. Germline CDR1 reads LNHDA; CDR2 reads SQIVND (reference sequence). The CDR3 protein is CASSSQGLNTQYF. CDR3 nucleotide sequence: TGTGCCAGTAGTTCACAGGGCCTCAATACGCAGTATTTT.

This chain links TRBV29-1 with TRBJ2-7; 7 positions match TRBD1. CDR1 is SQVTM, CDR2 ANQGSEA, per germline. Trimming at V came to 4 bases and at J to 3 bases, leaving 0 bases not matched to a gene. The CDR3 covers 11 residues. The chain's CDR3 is CSVGDSYEQYF. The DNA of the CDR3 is TGCAGCGTTGGGGACAGCTACGAGCAGTACTTC.

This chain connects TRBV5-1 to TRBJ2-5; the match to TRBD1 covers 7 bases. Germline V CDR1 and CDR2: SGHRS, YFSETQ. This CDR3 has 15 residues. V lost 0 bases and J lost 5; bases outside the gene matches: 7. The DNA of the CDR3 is TGCGCCAGCAGCTTGGGGGGACAGCTGAGGGAGACCCAGTACTTC. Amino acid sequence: CASSLGGQLRETQYF.

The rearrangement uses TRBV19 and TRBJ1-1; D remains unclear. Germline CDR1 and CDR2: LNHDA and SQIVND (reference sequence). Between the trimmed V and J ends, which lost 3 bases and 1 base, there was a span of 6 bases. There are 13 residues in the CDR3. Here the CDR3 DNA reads TGTGCCAGTAGTATTGGGCCGAACACTGAAGCTTTCTTT. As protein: CASSIGPNTEAFF.

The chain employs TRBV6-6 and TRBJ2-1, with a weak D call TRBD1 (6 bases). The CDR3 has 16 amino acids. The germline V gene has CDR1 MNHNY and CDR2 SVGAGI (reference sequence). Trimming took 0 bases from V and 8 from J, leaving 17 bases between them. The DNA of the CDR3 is TGTGCCAGCAGTTACTCGAAGGGAACAGGGAATGATGAGCAGTTCTTC. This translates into CASSYSKGTGNDEQFF.

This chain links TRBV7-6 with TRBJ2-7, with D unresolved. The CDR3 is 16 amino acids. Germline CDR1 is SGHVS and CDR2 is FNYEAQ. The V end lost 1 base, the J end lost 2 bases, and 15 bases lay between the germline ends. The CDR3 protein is CASSLVASPPTYEQYF. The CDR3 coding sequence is TGTGCCAGCAGCTTAGTAGCCAGCCCTCCGACCTACGAGCAGTACTTC.

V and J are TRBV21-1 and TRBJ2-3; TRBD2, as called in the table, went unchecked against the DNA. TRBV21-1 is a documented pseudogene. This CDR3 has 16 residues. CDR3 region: CASSKKGSPRVDTQYF. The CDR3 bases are TGTGCCAGCAGCAAAAAGGGTAGCCCGAGGGTAGATACGCAGTATTTT.

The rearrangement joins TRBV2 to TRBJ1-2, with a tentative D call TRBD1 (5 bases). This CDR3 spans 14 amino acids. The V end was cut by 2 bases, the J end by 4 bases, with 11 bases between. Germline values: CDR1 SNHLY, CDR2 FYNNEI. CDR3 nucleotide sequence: TGTGCCAGCAGTGAATCAGGGAATGGCTATGGCTACACCTTC. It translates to CASSESGNGYGYTF. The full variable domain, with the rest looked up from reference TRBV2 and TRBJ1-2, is EPEVTQTPSHQVTQMGQEVILRCVPISNHLYFYWYRQILGQKVEFLVSFYNNEISEKSEIFDDQFSVERPDGSNFTLKIRSTKLEDSAMYFCASSESGNGYGYTFGSGTRLTVV.